These 25 T cell receptor beta chains were sequenced from one sample in a study of T cell responses to AZD1222 COVID-19 vaccine (dated by TCRdb to the early 2020s). In light of the paper, this sample's time point label describes: about 28 days (+/-7) after the second vaccine dose. Libraries were made using the immunoSEQ multiplex PCR assay. Held by TCRdb, this immuneACCESS table contains in-frame sequences only and omits some clones. Under half of the omission traces to an unresolved V gene where checked; the cause of the rest is unknown. The sample includes fewer than 180,000 clones, with roughly 90% observed a single time. Of the sample, 2.5% to 4% is held by the ten largest clones. Sequenced here: peripheral blood, sampled 28 days after the second AZD1222 dose. These receptors all come from an adult who received the AZD1222 COVID-19 vaccine.

CDR3 in DNA: TGTGCCAGCAGTTCCACTAGCGAGAGCACAGATACGCAGTATTTT. As protein: CASSSTSESTDTQYF. The rearrangement joins TRBV28 to TRBJ2-3; 7 positions match TRBD2. The CDR3 extends over 15 amino acids. The germline gives CDR1 MDHEN, CDR2 SYDVKM. V was pared by 4 bases and J by 0 bases, with 4 bases of the junction left unmatched. The complete variable domain, with remaining parts taken from reference TRBV28 and TRBJ2-3, reads DVKVTQSSRYLVKRTGEKVFLECVQDMDHENMFWYRQDPGLGLRLIYFSYDVKMKEKGDIPEGYSVSREKKERFSLILESASTNQTSMYLCASSSTSESTDTQYFGPGTRLTVL.

The V and J genes are TRBV24-1 and TRBJ2-7; 7 bases align to TRBD2. V lost 7 bases and J lost 3; bases outside the gene matches: 5. There are 13 residues in the CDR3. Looked up from germline, CDR1 is KGHDR and CDR2 is SFDVKD. DNA for the CDR3: TGTGCCACCAGGGCCACGGGGGGCTACGAGCAGTACTTC. Its translation: CATRATGGYEQYF.

The chain combines TRBV27 with TRBJ1-2, with 12 bases fitting TRBD1. The CDR3 runs to 16 residues. J gave up 8 bases and V 3 bases, and 10 bases lay outside the gene matches. Germline values: CDR1 MNHEY, CDR2 SMNVEV (reference sequence). CDR3 sequence (DNA): TGTGCCAGCAGTTTGGTGGGGACAGGGGGCGCCCGGGGCTACACCTTC. Its translation is CASSLVGTGGARGYTF.

The rearrangement uses TRBV11-3 and TRBJ1-5; TRBD1 is a possible D gene (5 bases). The CDR3 covers 21 residues. The germline V gene encodes CDR1 SGHNT and CDR2 YENEEA. Between the trimmed V and J ends, which lost 0 bases and 2 bases, there was a span of 26 bases. DNA for the CDR3: TGTGCCAGCAGCTTAGAACTAGTGTGGTGGCATCTCCTAGGGGGCAATCAGCCCCAGCATTTT. Protein product: CASSLELVWWHLLGGNQPQHF.

The genes are TRBV29-1 and TRBJ2-5, with 10 bases fitting TRBD1. CDR3 length: 15 amino acids. Germline V gene sequence: CDR1 SQVTM, CDR2 ANQGSEA. J was trimmed by 7 bases and V by 4 bases; bases with no gene match: 12. The DNA of the CDR3 is TGCAGCGTTGGCGACAGGGGGCGCGAGAGAGGGACCCAGTACTTC. Translation: CSVGDRGRERGTQYF.

The rearrangement links TRBV28 to TRBJ1-2; 7 bases agree with TRBD1. Trimming removed 1 base from V and 4 bases from J; junction bases left unmatched: 12. This CDR3 spans 17 amino acids. Per the germline V gene, CDR1 is MDHEN and CDR2 is SYDVKM. Written as DNA, the CDR3 is TGTGCCAGCAGTTTATTAGTTGGGGGAGGGGGCAGCTATGGCTACACCTTC. Protein: CASSLLVGGGGSYGYTF.

V gene TRBV11-3 combines with J gene TRBJ2-1, with TRBD2 matching over 8 bases. The J segment lost 2 bases and the V segment lost 7 bases, leaving 7 bases of the junction unmatched. This CDR3 contains 15 residues. Per germline, CDR1 SGHNT and CDR2 YENEEA. CDR3 sequence (DNA): TGTGCCAGCACTACGGGAGGGCCGACCTACAATGAGCAGTTCTTC. This gives the protein CASTTGGPTYNEQFF. The full variable domain, in which reference TRBV11-3 and TRBJ2-1 provide the parts outside the CDR3, is EAGVVQSPRYKIIEKKQPVAFWCNPISGHNTLYWYLQNLGQGPELLIRYENEEAVDDSQLPKDRFSAERLKGVDSTLKIQPAELGDSAVYLCASTTGGPTYNEQFFGPGTRLTVL.

The chain is built from TRBV28 and TRBJ2-7, with 9 bases aligning to TRBD2. V dropped 5 bases and J dropped 4; count of bases not matched to a gene: 9. The CDR3 runs to 15 residues. Germline lookup yields CDR1 MDHEN and CDR2 SYDVKM. The CDR3 loop is CASSNNVAGDYEQYF. The CDR3 nucleotides read TGTGCCAGCAGTAACAACGTAGCGGGAGATTACGAGCAGTACTTC.

CDR3 DNA sequence: TGTGCCAGCAGTTTAACAGGGTATAGCAATCAGCCCCAGCATTTT. Translated, it gives CASSLTGYSNQPQHF. The gene calls are TRBV27 and TRBJ1-5; TRBD1 is a possible D gene (6 bases). V shed 2 bases and J shed 0 bases, with 8 bases lying between them. This CDR3 is built from 15 residues. Germline values: CDR1 MNHEY, CDR2 SMNVEV (reference sequence).

This chain joins TRBV5-8 and TRBJ2-2; TRBD2 aligns across 9 bases. The trim removed 1 base at V and 1 base at J, leaving 5 bases unmatched. The CDR3 length is 17 residues. Germline V gene data show CDR1 as SGHTS and CDR2 as YDEGEE. CDR3 DNA: TGTGCCAGCAGCTTGTCGGGGACTAGCTTGAACACCGGGGAGCTGTTTTTT. This gives the protein CASSLSGTSLNTGELFF.

This rearrangement joins TRBV7-2 to TRBJ2-5; D gene uncertain. Germline lookup yields CDR1 SGHTA and CDR2 FQGNSA. V was clipped by 5 bases and J by 6 bases, with 10 bases between them. CDR3 length equals 12 residues. This CDR3 is CASSHAEKTQYF. The DNA of the CDR3 is TGTGCCAGCAGCCATGCCGAGAAGACCCAGTACTTC.

The rearrangement links TRBV4-3 to TRBJ2-7, with 9 bases that match TRBD1. Germline CDR1 LGHNA, CDR2 YSLEER. V shed 4 bases, J shed 1 base, and the junction held 8 bases outside the gene matches. This CDR3 has 16 residues. CDR3 coding DNA: TGCGCCAGCAGCCCGAAAATGGGACAGGGTTCCTACGAGCAGTACTTC. Translating gives CASSPKMGQGSYEQYF.

The chain links TRBV12-5 to TRBJ2-1; maybe TRBD1 (6 bases). Germline CDR1 is LGHNT and CDR2 is FRNRAP. Trimming pared 5 bases from V and 8 bases from J, leaving 10 bases between. The CDR3 consists of 12 residues. The chain's CDR3 is CASGQGHYEQFF. CDR3 in DNA: TGTGCTAGTGGTCAGGGACATTATGAGCAGTTCTTC.

This chain links TRBV7-2 with TRBJ2-2; a possible D gene is TRBD1 (5 bases). Germline lookup yields CDR1 SGHTA and CDR2 FQGNSA. The CDR3 covers 16 residues. V lost 1 base to trimming and J lost 1 base, with 10 bases between them. The CDR3 protein is CASSLGQTGNTGELFF. CDR3 sequence (DNA): TGTGCCAGCAGCTTAGGTCAAACAGGGAACACCGGGGAGCTGTTTTTT.

The rearrangement uses TRBV29-1 and TRBJ1-2, with TRBD1 matching 8 bases. Germline V gene lookup returns CDR1 SQVTM and CDR2 ANQGSEA. With V trimmed by 6 bases and J by 8 bases, 8 bases remained unmatched. This CDR3 has 12 residues. This CDR3 reads CSVTKTGEGYTF. The CDR3 coding sequence is TGCAGCGTCACGAAGACAGGGGAAGGCTACACCTTC.

This clone was seen once. V usage is TRBV27 and J usage is TRBJ1-2, with D perhaps matching TRBD1 (6 bases). V lost 5 bases, J lost 2 bases, and 9 bases lay in between. Germline CDR1 reads MNHEY; CDR2 reads SMNVEV (reference sequence). The CDR3 runs 13 residues. The DNA of the CDR3 is TGTGCCAGCAGTCCGGGACAAAACTATGGCTACACCTTC. Amino acids: CASSPGQNYGYTF.

The CDR3 region is CASSRGGTQYF. The CDR3 nucleotides read TGTGCCAGCAGCCGGGGGGGTACGCAGTATTTT. The chain links TRBV7-3 to TRBJ2-3, with 8 nucleotides matching TRBD2. V shed 5 bases, J shed 8 bases, and the junction held 0 bases outside the gene matches. The CDR3 spans 11 residues. The germline V gene encodes CDR1 SGHTA and CDR2 FQGTGA.

V gene TRBV21-1 combines with J gene TRBJ2-7; TRBD1 is taken as the D call from the table, unchecked against the DNA. TRBV21-1 is a pseudogene. The CDR3 extends over 14 amino acids. CDR3 sequence: CASSKTGGIDEQYF. The CDR3 DNA is TGTGCCAGCAGCAAAACAGGGGGGATCGACGAGCAGTACTTC.

This clone was seen only once. The rearrangement joins TRBV5-1 to TRBJ1-3; D remains ambiguous. With 4 bases removed from V and 0 bases from J, the gap between germline ends came to 14 bases. The germline gives CDR1 SGHRS, CDR2 YFSETQ. CDR3 length: 16 residues. The CDR3 bases are TGCGCCAGCAGCCCGCGGTTGGCCCGCTCTGGAAACACCATATATTTT. It codes for CASSPRLARSGNTIYF.

This chain connects TRBV6-2 or TRBV6-3 to TRBJ1-5; 9 bases match TRBD1. Germline CDR1 MNHEY, CDR2 SVGEGT. The CDR3 runs to 18 residues. Losses at the gene ends were 4 bases for V and 2 bases for J; bases not matched to a gene: 12. The CDR3 sequence is CASSFDKNRGRGNQPQHF. The CDR3 DNA follows: TGTGCCAGCAGTTTCGATAAAAACAGGGGGCGAGGCAATCAGCCCCAGCATTTT.

This clone appeared once. The chain joins TRBV10-1 to TRBJ2-1; 10 nucleotides align to TRBD2. The CDR3 contains 14 residues. Looked up from germline, CDR1 is WNHNN and CDR2 is SYGVQD (reference sequence). With 5 bases clipped from V and 7 bases from J, the junction kept 5 bases outside the gene matches. CDR3 in amino acids: CASSQREGRNEQFF. Written as DNA, the CDR3 is TGCGCCAGCAGTCAGCGGGAGGGCCGAAATGAGCAGTTCTTC.

This clone was observed a single time. J is TRBJ1-3 and V is TRBV2; 7 bases fit TRBD1. CDR3 size: 17 residues. Trimming cost V 6 bases and J 3 bases; bases outside gene matches: 14. Germline V CDR1 and CDR2: SNHLY, FYNNEI. The CDR3 DNA is TGTGCCAGCAGAGGCAGATTAGGGACAGAAGATGGAAACACCATATATTTT. It yields the protein CASRGRLGTEDGNTIYF.

This clone was seen once. The rearrangement uses TRBV18 and TRBJ2-7; D is unresolved. The V gene lost 0 bases and the J gene lost 2 bases, with 14 bases spanning the gap. The CDR3 has 16 amino acids. CDR1 KGHSH and CDR2 LQKENI come from the germline V gene. The CDR3 sequence: CASSPPGRQPPYEQYF. The CDR3 DNA reads TGTGCCAGCTCACCACCTGGACGGCAGCCGCCCTACGAGCAGTACTTC.

This chain connects TRBV28 to TRBJ1-2; D is undetermined. Germline V gene lookup returns CDR1 MDHEN and CDR2 SYDVKM. The V and J ends lost 4 bases and 2 bases respectively, with 5 bases between them. This CDR3 contains 12 residues. The CDR3 DNA is TGTGCCAGCAGTTGGAAGAACTATGGCTACACCTTC. It codes for CASSWKNYGYTF.

CDR3 region: CASSLMGDTEAFF. The DNA of the CDR3 is TGTGCCAGCAGCTTAATGGGGGACACTGAAGCTTTCTTT. The chain recombines TRBV7-9 with TRBJ1-1; a weak D match, TRBD1 (5 bases). The germline V gene has CDR1 SEHNR and CDR2 FQNEAQ (reference sequence). The CDR3 is 13 residues long. Between the trimmed V and J ends, which lost 2 bases and 3 bases, there was a span of 7 bases.